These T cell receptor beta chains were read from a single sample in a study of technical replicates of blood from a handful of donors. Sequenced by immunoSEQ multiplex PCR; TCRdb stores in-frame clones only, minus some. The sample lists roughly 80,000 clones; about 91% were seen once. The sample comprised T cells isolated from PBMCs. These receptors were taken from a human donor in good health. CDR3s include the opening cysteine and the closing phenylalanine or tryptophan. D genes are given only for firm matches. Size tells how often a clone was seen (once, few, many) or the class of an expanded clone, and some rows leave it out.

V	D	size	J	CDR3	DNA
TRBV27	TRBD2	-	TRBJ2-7	CASSLGTSRYEQYF	TGTGCCAGCAGTTTGGGGACTAGCAGGTACGAGCAGTACTTC
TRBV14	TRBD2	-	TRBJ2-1	CASSRGTSGANEQFF	TGTGCCAGCAGCCGAGGGACTAGCGGGGCCAATGAGCAGTTCTTC
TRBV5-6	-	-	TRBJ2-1	CASSWASEQFF	TGTGCCAGCAGCTGGGCGAGTGAGCAGTTCTTC
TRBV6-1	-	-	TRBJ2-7	CASRGDRINEQYF	TGTGCCAGCAGGGGAGACAGGATCAACGAGCAGTACTTC
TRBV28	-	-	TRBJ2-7	CAMGRVSRNEQYF	TGTGCCATGGGCAGGGTATCAAGAAACGAGCAGTACTTC
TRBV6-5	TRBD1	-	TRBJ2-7	CASSYLGQGVHEQYF	TGTGCCAGCAGTTACCTAGGACAGGGAGTACACGAGCAGTACTTC
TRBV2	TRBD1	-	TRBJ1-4	CASSWTGTTNEKLFF	TGTGCCAGCAGTTGGACAGGGACAACTAATGAAAAACTGTTTTTT
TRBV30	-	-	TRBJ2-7	CAWSVGGSYDEQYF	TGTGCCTGGAGTGTAGGGGGATCCTACGACGAGCAGTACTTC
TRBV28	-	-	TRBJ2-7	CASSPPPSGHTYEQYF	TGTGCCAGCAGTCCCCCCCCCAGCGGCCATACCTACGAGCAGTACTTC
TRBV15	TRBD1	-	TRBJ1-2	CATSRESDRGWGYTF	TGTGCCACCAGCAGAGAAAGCGACAGGGGATGGGGCTACACCTTC
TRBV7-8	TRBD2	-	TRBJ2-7	CASSLVLAGREF	TGTGCCAGCAGCTTAGTACTAGCGGGACGAGAATTC
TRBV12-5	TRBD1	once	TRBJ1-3	CASGLRTGGDSGNTIYF	TGTGCTAGTGGTTTGAGGACAGGGGGCGACTCTGGAAACACCATATATTTT
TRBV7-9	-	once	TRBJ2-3	CASSATVYFTDTQYF	TGTGCCAGCAGCGCGACAGTTTACTTCACAGATACGCAGTATTTT
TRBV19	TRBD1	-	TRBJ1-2	CASSIGDRVDYGYTF	TGTGCCAGTAGTATCGGGGACAGGGTCGACTATGGCTACACCTTC
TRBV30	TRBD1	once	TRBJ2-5	CAWSAGQGGVETQYF	TGTGCCTGGAGTGCTGGACAGGGTGGAGTGGAGACCCAGTACTTC
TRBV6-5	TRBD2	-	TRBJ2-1	CASLRGLAEGNEQFF	TGTGCCAGCCTACGCGGACTAGCGGAGGGGAATGAGCAGTTCTTC
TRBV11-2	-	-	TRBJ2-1	CASSSRPREGFGNEQFF	TGTGCCAGCAGCTCCCGCCCTCGAGAGGGTTTTGGCAATGAGCAGTTCTTC
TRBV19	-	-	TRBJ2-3	CASSTTGRQYF	TGTGCCAGTAGCACCACCGGGAGGCAGTATTTT
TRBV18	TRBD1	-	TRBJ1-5	CASSFGQGAHQPQHF	TGTGCCAGCTCATTCGGACAGGGGGCGCATCAGCCCCAGCATTTT
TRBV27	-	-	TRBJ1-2	CASSLVGDTRNGYTF	TGTGCCAGCAGTTTAGTAGGGGATACGAGAAATGGCTACACCTTC
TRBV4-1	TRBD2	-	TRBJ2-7	CASSPLLAGGTYEQYF	TGCGCCAGCAGCCCACTACTAGCGGGAGGTACCTACGAGCAGTACTTC
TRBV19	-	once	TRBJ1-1	CASSIVGGLDMNTEAFF	TGTGCCAGTAGTATAGTCGGGGGGCTAGACATGAACACTGAAGCTTTCTTT
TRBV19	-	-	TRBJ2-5	CASSIGGSQETQYF	TGTGCCAGTAGTATCGGAGGGAGTCAAGAGACCCAGTACTTC
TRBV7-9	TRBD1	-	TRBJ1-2	CASSPGQGYGYTF	TGTGCCAGCAGCCCGGGACAGGGCTATGGCTACACCTTC
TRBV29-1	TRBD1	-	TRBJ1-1	CSVHGQVKTEAFF	TGCAGCGTCCACGGACAGGTAAAAACTGAAGCTTTCTTT
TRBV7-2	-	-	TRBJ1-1	CASSLGRDTRRAFF	TGTGCCAGCAGCTTAGGACGGGACACCCGTCGGGCTTTCTTT
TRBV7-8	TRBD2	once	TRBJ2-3	CASGVAGGSRDTQYF	TGTGCCAGCGGTGTAGCGGGAGGTTCTAGGGATACGCAGTATTTT
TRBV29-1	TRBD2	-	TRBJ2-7	CSVPRTSGVTYEQYF	TGCAGCGTCCCCAGGACTAGCGGGGTAACCTACGAGCAGTACTTC